A selection of T cell receptor beta chains follows, all from one sample in a study of blood T cell repertoires in COVID-19. The data were produced by immunoSEQ multiplex PCR, yet TCRdb's version contains in-frame clones alone and is incomplete. The sample has 100,000 to 150,000 clones; roughly 84% are singletons. What was sequenced was peripheral blood. These receptors were obtained from a man in his fifties or sixties with acute or convalescent COVID-19. Each CDR3 is given with its conserved first and last residue. Fields, in order: D gene, V gene, J gene, clone size, CDR3 length, CDR3 protein, CDR3 DNA. A D gene is named only where the DNA matches it firmly. Expanded clones get a size class; other rows say once, few or many, or leave the size out.

TRBD1,TRBV20-1,TRBJ1-2,NA,11,CSATGQAAETF,TGCAGTGCCACCGGACAGGCCGCCGAGACCTTC
NA,TRBV6-1,TRBJ1-4,NA,17,CASSEVAGRGSGEKLFF,TGTGCCAGCAGTGAAGTCGCAGGGAGGGGGAGTGGTGAAAAACTGTTTTTT
NA,TRBV15,TRBJ2-1,NA,17,CATSRDRPVGPYNEQFF,TGTGCCACCAGCAGAGATAGGCCGGTGGGCCCCTACAATGAGCAGTTCTTC
NA,TRBV6-6,TRBJ1-5,NA,16,CASSQYQTASNQPQHF,TGTGCCAGCAGCCAATACCAGACAGCTAGCAATCAGCCCCAGCATTTT
NA,TRBV5-4,TRBJ1-6,NA,14,CASSLAGSNSPLHF,TGTGCCAGCAGCTTGGCTGGGAGTAATTCACCCCTCCACTTT
TRBD2,TRBV2,TRBJ2-2,NA,15,CASSVGTSGTGELFF,TGTGCCAGCAGTGTGGGGACTAGCGGAACCGGGGAGCTGTTTTTT
TRBD1,TRBV19,TRBJ1-4,few,14,CASSGTGLGEKLFF,TGTGCCAGTAGCGGGACAGGGCTAGGAGAAAAACTGTTTTTT
TRBD2,TRBV24-1,TRBJ2-5,NA,16,CATSPGGGVGQETQYF,TGTGCCACCAGTCCAGGCGGGGGAGTAGGTCAAGAGACCCAGTACTTC
NA,TRBV12-3/TRBV12-4,TRBJ1-2,NA,12,CASSFSEYGYTF,TGTGCCAGCAGTTTTTCGGAGTATGGCTACACCTTC
NA,TRBV5-1,TRBJ1-2,NA,13,CASSTGQSYGYTF,TGCGCCAGCAGCACTGGACAGTCCTATGGCTACACCTTC
NA,TRBV30,TRBJ1-6,NA,12,CAWNRAGSPLHF,TGTGCCTGGAACAGGGCAGGGTCACCCCTCCACTTT
NA,TRBV5-6,TRBJ2-7,few,13,CASSLPVTYEQYF,TGTGCCAGCAGCTTACCGGTAACCTACGAGCAGTACTTC
TRBD2,TRBV4-2,TRBJ2-2,NA,15,CASSQGLASTGELFF,TGTGCCAGCAGCCAAGGACTAGCGAGCACCGGGGAGCTGTTTTTT
NA,TRBV10-1,TRBJ2-3,once,13,CASSPGSTDTQYF,TGCGCCAGCAGTCCAGGGAGCACAGATACGCAGTATTTT
NA,TRBV11-3,TRBJ1-1,NA,15,CASSRNNGRDTEAFF,TGTGCCAGCAGCCGGAACAATGGGAGGGACACTGAAGCTTTCTTT
TRBD1,TRBV11-1,TRBJ1-2,NA,14,CASSLGQGNYGYTF,TGTGCCAGCAGCTTAGGACAGGGGAACTATGGCTACACCTTC
NA,TRBV11-2,TRBJ1-4,NA,14,CASRIGKTNEKLFF,TGTGCCAGCAGAATCGGTAAAACTAATGAAAAACTGTTTTTT
TRBD2,TRBV6-2/TRBV6-3,TRBJ2-5,NA,15,CASSTRDYTQETQYF,TGTGCCAGCAGTACCCGGGACTATACCCAAGAGACCCAGTACTTC
NA,TRBV5-5,TRBJ1-6,NA,16,CASSLQDQGAISPLHF,TGTGCCAGCAGCTTGCAGGACCAGGGCGCGATTTCACCCCTCCACTTT
NA,TRBV21-1,TRBJ1-5,NA,15,CASSKDRAGDQPQHF,TGTGCCAGCAGCAAGGACAGGGCCGGGGATCAGCCCCAGCATTTT
NA,TRBV2,TRBJ2-1,NA,14,CAVYTAGLSNEQFF,TGTGCCGTCTACACCGCGGGGCTGAGCAATGAGCAGTTCTTC
TRBD2,TRBV5-1,TRBJ2-7,NA,14,CASSGEGWQGEQYF,TGCGCCAGCAGTGGGGAGGGGTGGCAAGGCGAGCAGTACTTC
TRBD1,TRBV19,TRBJ1-2,NA,14,CASSMIGTDDGYTF,TGTGCCAGTAGTATGATCGGGACAGACGATGGCTACACCTTC
NA,TRBV7-8,TRBJ2-3,NA,12,CASSPRVDTQYF,TGTGCCAGCAGCCCCAGGGTAGATACGCAGTATTTT
TRBD2,TRBV27,TRBJ2-5,NA,12,CASRRGQETQYF,TGTGCCAGCAGGCGGGGGCAAGAGACCCAGTACTTC
TRBD1,TRBV19,TRBJ1-4,NA,15,CASSTGGTTNEKLFF,TGTGCCAGTAGTACAGGGGGAACAACTAATGAAAAACTGTTTTTT
TRBD1,TRBV27,TRBJ1-1,NA,15,CASSQRQGARTEAFF,TGTGCCAGCAGTCAGAGACAGGGGGCAAGAACTGAAGCTTTCTTT
TRBD1,TRBV5-1,TRBJ1-2,NA,15,CASSYYRGLDYGYTF,TGCGCCAGCAGCTATTACAGGGGGTTGGACTATGGCTACACCTTC
TRBD1,TRBV9,TRBJ1-1,NA,15,CASSRRDRSYTEAFF,TGTGCCAGCAGCCGGAGGGACAGGAGTTACACTGAAGCTTTCTTT
NA,TRBV5-1,TRBJ1-1,NA,13,CASSLRGGTEAFF,TGCGCCAGCAGCTTAAGGGGGGGCACTGAAGCTTTCTTT
TRBD2,TRBV28,TRBJ2-1,many,11,CASSLTSEQFF,TGTGCCAGCAGTTTGACTAGCGAGCAGTTCTTC
NA,TRBV5-1,TRBJ1-2,NA,14,CASSLVRRDYGYTF,TGCGCCAGCAGCTTGGTCCGCAGGGACTATGGCTACACCTTC
TRBD1,TRBV5-1,TRBJ2-5,NA,15,CASSTHRGRTETQYF,TGCGCCAGCAGCACCCACAGGGGGCGGACGGAGACCCAGTACTTC
NA,TRBV7-9,TRBJ1-1,once,14,CASRKVRGSSEAFF,TGTGCCAGCAGGAAGGTGCGGGGTTCGAGCGAAGCTTTCTTT
TRBD2,TRBV5-1,TRBJ2-1,NA,14,CASSPGLAYNEQFF,TGCGCCAGCAGCCCGGGACTAGCGTACAATGAGCAGTTCTTC
NA,TRBV29-1,TRBJ2-3,once,13,CSVAGTRTDTQYF,TGCAGCGTAGCAGGTACCAGGACAGATACGCAGTATTTT
NA,TRBV5-1,TRBJ1-6,NA,17,CASSIDSDSSYNSPLHF,TGCGCCAGCAGCATCGACAGTGACAGCTCCTATAATTCACCCCTCCACTTT
NA,TRBV6-5,TRBJ1-4,NA,13,CASSKNSYEKLFF,TGTGCCAGCAGTAAAAACAGCTATGAAAAACTGTTTTTT
TRBD1,TRBV5-1,TRBJ1-5,NA,14,CASSRTGGEEPQHF,TGCGCCAGCAGCAGAACAGGGGGAGAGGAGCCCCAGCATTTT
NA,TRBV10-1,TRBJ1-1,few,14,CASSDPGQNTEAFF,TGCGCCAGCAGTGACCCCGGACAGAACACTGAAGCTTTCTTT
TRBD2,TRBV12-3/TRBV12-4,TRBJ2-2,NA,13,CASSRTSGEELFF,TGTGCCAGCAGTCGGACTAGCGGCGAGGAGCTGTTTTTT
TRBD2,TRBV18,TRBJ2-7,NA,13,CASSPGGTYEQYF,TGTGCCAGCTCCCCGGGGGGGACCTACGAGCAGTACTTC
NA,TRBV5-1,TRBJ1-5,NA,15,CASSSDSSPNQPQHF,TGCGCCAGCAGCAGCGACAGTAGCCCCAATCAGCCCCAGCATTTT
NA,TRBV24-1,TRBJ2-5,NA,16,CATSGLNRGHQETQYF,TGTGCCACCAGTGGTCTGAACCGGGGACATCAAGAGACCCAGTACTTC
NA,TRBV3-1/TRBV3-2,TRBJ2-1,NA,17,CASSQAWERSSYNEQFF,TGTGCCAGCAGCCAAGCCTGGGAGCGGAGCTCCTACAATGAGCAGTTCTTC
NA,TRBV6-5,TRBJ1-2,once,13,CASSTPTGLGYTF,TGTGCCAGCAGTACCCCGACAGGTCTTGGCTACACCTTC
NA,TRBV7-9,TRBJ1-5,NA,12,CASSLSNQPQHF,TGTGCCAGCAGCTTATCAAATCAGCCCCAGCATTTT